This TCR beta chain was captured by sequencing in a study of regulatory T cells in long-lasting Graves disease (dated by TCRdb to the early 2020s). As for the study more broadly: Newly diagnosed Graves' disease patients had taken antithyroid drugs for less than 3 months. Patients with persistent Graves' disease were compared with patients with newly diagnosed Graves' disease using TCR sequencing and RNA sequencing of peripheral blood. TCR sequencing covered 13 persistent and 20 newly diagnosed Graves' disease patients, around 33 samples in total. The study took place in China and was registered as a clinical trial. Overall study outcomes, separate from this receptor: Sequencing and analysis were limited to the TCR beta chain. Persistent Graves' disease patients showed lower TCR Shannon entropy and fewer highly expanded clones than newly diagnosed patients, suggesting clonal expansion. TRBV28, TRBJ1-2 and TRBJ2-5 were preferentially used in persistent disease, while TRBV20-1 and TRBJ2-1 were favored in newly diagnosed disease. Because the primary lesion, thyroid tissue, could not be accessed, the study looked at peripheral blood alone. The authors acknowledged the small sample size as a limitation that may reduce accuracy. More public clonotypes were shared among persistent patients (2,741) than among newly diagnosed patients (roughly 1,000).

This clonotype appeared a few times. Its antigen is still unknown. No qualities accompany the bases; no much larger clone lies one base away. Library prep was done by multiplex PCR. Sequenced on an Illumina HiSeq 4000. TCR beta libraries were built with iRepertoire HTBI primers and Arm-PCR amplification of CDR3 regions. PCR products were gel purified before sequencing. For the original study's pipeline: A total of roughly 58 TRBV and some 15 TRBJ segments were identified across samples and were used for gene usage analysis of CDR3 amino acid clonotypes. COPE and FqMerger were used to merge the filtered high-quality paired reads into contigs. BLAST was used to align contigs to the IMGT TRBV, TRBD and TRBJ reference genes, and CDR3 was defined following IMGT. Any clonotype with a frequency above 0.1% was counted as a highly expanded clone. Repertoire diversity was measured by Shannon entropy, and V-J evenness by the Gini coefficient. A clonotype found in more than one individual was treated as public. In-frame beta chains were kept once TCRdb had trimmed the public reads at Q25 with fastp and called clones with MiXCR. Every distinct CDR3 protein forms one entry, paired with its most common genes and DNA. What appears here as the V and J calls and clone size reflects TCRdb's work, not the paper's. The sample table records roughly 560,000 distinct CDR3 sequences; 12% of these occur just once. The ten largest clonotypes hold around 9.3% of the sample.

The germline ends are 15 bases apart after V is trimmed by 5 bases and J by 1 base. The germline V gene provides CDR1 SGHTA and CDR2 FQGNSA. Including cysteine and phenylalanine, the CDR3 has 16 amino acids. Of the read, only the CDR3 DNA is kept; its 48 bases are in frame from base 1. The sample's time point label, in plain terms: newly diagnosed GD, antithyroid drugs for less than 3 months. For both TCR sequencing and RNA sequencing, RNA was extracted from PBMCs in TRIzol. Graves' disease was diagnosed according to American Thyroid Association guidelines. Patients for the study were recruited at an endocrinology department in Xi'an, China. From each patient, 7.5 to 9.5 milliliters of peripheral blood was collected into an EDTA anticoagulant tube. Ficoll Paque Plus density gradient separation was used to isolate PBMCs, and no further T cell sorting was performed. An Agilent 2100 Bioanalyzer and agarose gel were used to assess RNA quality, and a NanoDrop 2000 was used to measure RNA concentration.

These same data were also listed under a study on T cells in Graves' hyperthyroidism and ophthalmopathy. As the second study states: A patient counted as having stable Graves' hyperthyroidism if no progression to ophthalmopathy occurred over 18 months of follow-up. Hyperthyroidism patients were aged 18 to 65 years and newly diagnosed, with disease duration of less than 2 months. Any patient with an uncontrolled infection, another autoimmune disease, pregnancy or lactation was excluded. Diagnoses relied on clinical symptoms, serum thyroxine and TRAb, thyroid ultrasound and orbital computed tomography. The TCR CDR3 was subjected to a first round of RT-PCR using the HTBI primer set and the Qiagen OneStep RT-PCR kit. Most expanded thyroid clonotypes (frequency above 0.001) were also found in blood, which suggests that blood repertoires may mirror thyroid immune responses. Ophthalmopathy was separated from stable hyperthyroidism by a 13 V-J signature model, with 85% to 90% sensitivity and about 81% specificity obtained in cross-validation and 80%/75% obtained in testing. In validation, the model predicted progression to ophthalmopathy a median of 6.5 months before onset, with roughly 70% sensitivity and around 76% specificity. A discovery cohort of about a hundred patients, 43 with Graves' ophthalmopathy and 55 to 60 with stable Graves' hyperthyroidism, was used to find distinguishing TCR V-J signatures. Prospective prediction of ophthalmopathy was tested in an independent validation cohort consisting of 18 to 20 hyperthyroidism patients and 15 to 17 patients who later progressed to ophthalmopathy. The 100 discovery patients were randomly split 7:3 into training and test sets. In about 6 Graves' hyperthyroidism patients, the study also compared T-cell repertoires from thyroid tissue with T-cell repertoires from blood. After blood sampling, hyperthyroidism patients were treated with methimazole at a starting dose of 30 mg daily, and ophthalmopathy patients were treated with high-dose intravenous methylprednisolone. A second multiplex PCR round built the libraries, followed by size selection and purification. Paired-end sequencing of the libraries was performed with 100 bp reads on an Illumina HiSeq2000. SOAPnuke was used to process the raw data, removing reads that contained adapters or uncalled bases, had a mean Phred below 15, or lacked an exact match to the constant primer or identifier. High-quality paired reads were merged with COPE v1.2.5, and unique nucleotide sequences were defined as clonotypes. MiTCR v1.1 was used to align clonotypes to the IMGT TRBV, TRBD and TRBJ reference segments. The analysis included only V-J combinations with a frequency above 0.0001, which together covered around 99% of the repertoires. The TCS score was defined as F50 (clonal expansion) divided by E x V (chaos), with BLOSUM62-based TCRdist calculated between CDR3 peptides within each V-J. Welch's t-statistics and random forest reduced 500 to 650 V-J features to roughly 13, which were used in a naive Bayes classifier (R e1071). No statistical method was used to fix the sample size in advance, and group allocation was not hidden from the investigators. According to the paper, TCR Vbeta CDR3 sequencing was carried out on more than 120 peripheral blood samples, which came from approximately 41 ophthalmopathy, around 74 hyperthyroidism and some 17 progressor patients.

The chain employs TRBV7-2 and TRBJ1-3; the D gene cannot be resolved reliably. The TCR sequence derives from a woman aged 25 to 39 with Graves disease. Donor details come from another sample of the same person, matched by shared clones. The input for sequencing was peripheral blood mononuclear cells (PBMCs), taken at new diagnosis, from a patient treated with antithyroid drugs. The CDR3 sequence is CASSPGRGRSGNTIYF. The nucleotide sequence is TGTGCCAGCAGCCCCGGACGGGGAAGGTCTGGAAACACCATATATTTT.